Each of the 23 T cell receptor beta chains below was sequenced from the same sample in a study of Graves' ophthalmopathy and Graves' hyperthyroidism. Transcripts of RNA were the source for amplifying TCR beta CDR3 regions. An initial RT-PCR round employing HTBI primers preceded a second-round multiplex PCR. TCRdb analysed the multiplex PCR reads with MiXCR anew, one entry per CDR3 protein. The profile covers over a million distinct CDR3 sequences, with about two fifths appearing a single time and roughly 11% taken by the ten largest. The sequenced sample was peripheral blood or thyroid tissue (not recorded which). These receptors were obtained from an adult man with Graves' hyperthyroidism.

Many counts were recorded for this clonotype. The V call is TRBV10-2, the J call TRBJ1-2; D is unclear. In germline, CDR1 is WSHSY, CDR2 SAAADI. The CDR3 loop spans 14 amino acids. V dropped 0 bases and J dropped 5 bases, with 10 bases sitting between them. The CDR3 spells CASSESGGSYGYTF. CDR3 DNA sequence: TGCGCCAGCAGTGAGTCTGGAGGCTCGTATGGCTACACCTTC.

The chain links TRBV7-8 to TRBJ2-7; TRBD1 is a possible D gene (6 bases). Trimming stripped 1 base from V and 2 bases from J, with 12 bases between. The length of the CDR3 is 15 residues. Germline lookup yields CDR1 SGHVS and CDR2 FQNEAQ. The CDR3 DNA reads as TGTGCCAGCAGCTTAGAGGACAGTAGTGCCTACGAGCAGTACTTC. As protein: CASSLEDSSAYEQYF. Based on the CDR3 plus reference TRBV7-8 and TRBJ2-7, the full variable domain is GAGVSQSPRYKVAKRGQDVALRCDPISGHVSLFWYQQALGQGPEFLTYFQNEAQLDKSGLPSDRFFAERPEGSVSTLKIQRTQQEDSAVYLCASSLEDSSAYEQYFGPGTRLTVT.

The V call is TRBV7-9, the J call TRBJ1-2; 9 bases are shared with TRBD1. Germline V gene lookup returns CDR1 SEHNR and CDR2 FQNEAQ (reference sequence). Trimming removed 6 bases from V and 12 bases from J; junction bases left unmatched: 17. The CDR3 has 15 amino acids. CDR3 in amino acids: CASRKDSGTGTRNTF. Written as DNA, the CDR3 is TGTGCCAGCAGGAAGGATTCCGGGACAGGGACGAGGAACACCTTC.

This clonotype was found many times. This sequence joins TRBV7-9 and TRBJ1-4, with D perhaps TRBD1 (5 bases). This CDR3 has 14 residues. Trimming removed 5 bases from V and 4 bases from J, with 11 bases in between. Germline V gene lookup returns CDR1 SEHNR and CDR2 FQNEAQ (reference sequence). DNA for the CDR3: TGTGCCAGCAGCCCGACGGGACTTAATGAAAAACTGTTTTTT. It yields the protein CASSPTGLNEKLFF.

The rearrangement uses TRBV5-1 and TRBJ2-7; D call uncertain. Germline CDR1 is SGHRS and CDR2 is YFSETQ. V lost 5 bases and J 0 bases, leaving 6 bases between the germline ends. The CDR3 consists of 12 residues. In DNA form, the CDR3 reads TGCGCCAGCAGGAACAACTCCTACGAGCAGTACTTC. Encoded protein: CASRNNSYEQYF.

This clonotype was recorded at least ten times. The gene calls are TRBV20-1 and TRBJ1-5; TRBD1 aligns across 8 bases. Germline V CDR1 and CDR2: DFQATT, SNEGSKA (reference sequence). V shed 3 bases, J shed 5 bases, and the junction held 9 bases outside the gene matches. The CDR3 runs 15 residues. The CDR3 region has the DNA TGCAGTGCTAGTTCCCGGACAGGGAATGATCAGCCCCAGCATTTT. Its translation is CSASSRTGNDQPQHF.

There are many counts of this clonotype. Here the CDR3 DNA reads TGTGCCAGCAAGCCAGGGGAACAGTCCTTCTCTGGAAACACCATATATTTT. Translated: CASKPGEQSFSGNTIYF. This chain joins TRBV25-1 and TRBJ1-3; D perhaps matches TRBD1 (6 bases). V was pared by 7 bases and J by 0 bases, with 19 bases between. Per the germline V gene, CDR1 is MGHDK and CDR2 is SYGVNS. The CDR3 contains 17 residues.

This clonotype has more than one count but fewer than ten. V gene TRBV29-1 combines with J gene TRBJ2-2, with 11 bases matching TRBD1. The CDR3 contains 18 residues. Germline CDR1 is SQVTM and CDR2 is ANQGSEA. Trimming took 7 bases from V and 6 from J; bases not matched to a gene: 19. The CDR3 DNA follows: TGCAGCGCATACCGGGACAGGGGGTCCTTTAACCCCGCCGGGGAGCTGTTTTTT. Translating gives CSAYRDRGSFNPAGELFF.

This clonotype was counted ten times or more. The junction departs from the called germline gene at one end, perhaps through a read error. This sequence joins TRBV12-3 or TRBV12-4 and TRBJ2-5, with TRBD1 matching over 7 bases. The length of the CDR3 is 12 residues. The CDR3 sequence: CASSPGTEAQYF. The DNA of the CDR3 is TGTGCCAGCAGTCCCGGGACAGAGGCCCAGTACTTC.

V gene TRBV7-8 combines with J gene TRBJ2-7; D perhaps matches TRBD1 (6 bases). The CDR3 contains 14 residues. The germline V gene has CDR1 SGHVS and CDR2 FQNEAQ. V lost 5 bases to trimming and J lost 6 bases, with 17 bases between them. The CDR3 nucleotides read TGTGCCAGCAGCCCAGGGGTGGCCGACTCCGAGCAGTACTTC. Protein: CASSPGVADSEQYF.

The table lists this clonotype with a few counts. V is TRBV20-1 and J is TRBJ1-5, with 7 bases aligning to TRBD1. The CDR3 extends over 16 amino acids. Germline V gene data show CDR1 as DFQATT and CDR2 as SNEGSKA (reference sequence). The trim removed 5 bases at V and 0 bases at J, leaving 10 bases unmatched. The chain's CDR3 is CSAPRDSQYSNQPQHF. The CDR3 DNA reads as TGCAGTGCTCCCCGGGACAGCCAATATAGCAATCAGCCCCAGCATTTT.

This clonotype was seen ten or more times. In DNA, the CDR3 is TGTGCCAGCAGCTTAGTTACGAGTAACTATGGCTACACCTTC. Translation gives CASSLVTSNYGYTF. The chain employs TRBV7-2 and TRBJ1-2; D is unresolved. Germline V gene data show CDR1 as SGHTA and CDR2 as FQGNSA. There are 14 residues in the CDR3. V was clipped by 1 base and J by 1 base, with 7 bases between them.

This clonotype was counted many times. The chain recombines TRBV7-8 with TRBJ2-5; TRBD1 might be the D (7 bases). The length of the CDR3 is 14 residues. The germline gives CDR1 SGHVS, CDR2 FQNEAQ. The V end was cut by 2 bases, the J end by 5 bases, with 12 bases between. The CDR3 sequence: CASSLLRGVETQYF. The CDR3 coding sequence is TGTGCCAGCAGCTTACTCAGGGGGGTGGAGACCCAGTACTTC.

The gene calls are TRBV7-9 and TRBJ2-7; no clear D gene. This CDR3 is 11 amino acids long. Germline CDR1 is SEHNR and CDR2 is FQNEAQ (reference sequence). V dropped 3 bases and J dropped 8 bases, with 8 bases sitting between them. CDR3 residues: CASSFLSQQYF. CDR3 DNA: TGTGCCAGCAGCTTTCTCAGTCAGCAGTACTTC.

The count of this clonotype is one. V is TRBV2 and J is TRBJ2-7; 12 bases align to TRBD1. The ends lost 7 bases at V and 3 bases at J; junction bases unmatched: 7. The V gene's germline CDR1 is SNHLY and CDR2 FYNNEI. There are 15 residues in the CDR3. The CDR3 reads CASTLGQGADYEQYF. The CDR3 DNA reads TGTGCCAGCACCTTGGGACAGGGGGCGGACTACGAGCAGTACTTC.

This clonotype was counted ten times or more. CDR3 coding DNA: TGTGCCAGCACTTTTGGGAAGTGGGGGGAGACCCAGTACTTC. Its protein product is CASTFGKWGETQYF. V gene TRBV7-2 combines with J gene TRBJ2-5, with D tentatively TRBD1 or TRBD2 (5 bases each). This CDR3 comprises 14 residues. Trimming left V 7 bases short and J 5 bases short, with 17 bases between. CDR1 SGHTA and CDR2 FQGNSA come from the germline V gene.

This clonotype was seen ten or more times. The J gene is TRBJ2-7, the V gene TRBV5-1; 7 nucleotides align to TRBD1. V lost 4 bases, J lost 2 bases, and 9 bases stayed unmatched. Germline V gene data show CDR1 as SGHRS and CDR2 as YFSETQ. The CDR3 spans 15 residues. The CDR3 DNA reads TGCGCCAGCAGCCCAACCGGGACAGCTACCTACGAGCAGTACTTC. It encodes CASSPTGTATYEQYF.

This clonotype occurred a few times. The J gene is TRBJ1-1, the V gene TRBV24-1; 7 nucleotides agree with TRBD1. The length of the CDR3 is 12 residues. After removal of 5 bases from V and 12 bases from J, the junction contained 8 bases not matched to a gene. Germline V gene sequence: CDR1 KGHDR, CDR2 SFDVKD. CDR3 loop: CATSAADRWPFF. CDR3 coding DNA: TGTGCCACCAGTGCCGCGGACAGGTGGCCTTTCTTT.

This clonotype was recorded at least ten times. J is TRBJ2-2 and V is TRBV14; D perhaps matches TRBD2 (5 bases). CDR1 is SGHDN and CDR2 is FVKESK in the germline V gene. Trimming cost V 2 bases and J 5 bases, with 9 bases left between them. CDR3 length equals 14 residues. DNA for the CDR3: TGTGCCAGCAGCCAAAGCGGCGGTACCGGGGAGCTGTTTTTT. Its protein product is CASSQSGGTGELFF.

To note about this clonotype: This likely comes from a read error, as the CDR3 has no conserved phenylalanine or tryptophan at its end. Because the CDR3's place on the DNA is in doubt, the DNA is left out and the CDR3 is given as listed by TCRdb. The rearrangement uses TRBV20-1 and TRBJ1-4. 9 amino acids form the CDR3, both terminal residues included. Germline CDR1 and CDR2: DFQATT and SNEGSKA (reference sequence). The CDR3 sequence is CSARDGRAR.

This clonotype was found a few times. The V call is TRBV29-1, the J call TRBJ1-2, with D possibly being TRBD1 (5 bases). The CDR3 runs to 12 residues. Germline V gene data show CDR1 as SQVTM and CDR2 as ANQGSEA. The V end lost 1 base, the J end lost 5 bases, and 8 bases lay between the germline ends. The CDR3 protein is CSVEGQSYGYTF. DNA for the CDR3: TGCAGCGTTGAAGGACAGTCTTATGGCTACACCTTC.

A note on this clonotype: One end of the junction does not line up with germline, which may come from a read error. The rearrangement uses TRBV7-2 and TRBJ1-4; 9 positions agree with TRBD1. CDR1 is SGHTA and CDR2 is FQGNSA in the germline V gene. This CDR3 spans 15 amino acids. CDR3 bases: TGTGCCAGCAGCCGACGACAGGGGGGGAATGAAAGACTGTTTTTT. Translation gives CASSRRQGGNERLFF.

In the case of this clonotype: This sequence may be a read error, since a much larger clone differs from it by one base. The V call is TRBV2, the J call TRBJ1-2; no clear D gene. The V gene's germline CDR1 is SNHLY and CDR2 FYNNEI. The CDR3 length is 11 residues. CDR3 sequence: CASSEQYDYTF. CDR3 in DNA: TGTGCCAGCAGTGAACAGTATGACTACACCTTC.